The entry below describes one T cell receptor beta chain. The antigen is not known. The study sampled blood at baseline, cycle 4 day 1, and cycle 7 day 1. The data derive from a study of OX40 agonist ivuxolimab in advanced cancers. Notes on the study in general: Patients who responded partially at 0.1-3.0 mg/kg showed clonal expansion ranking among the lowest. In a subset of nonresponders, normalized T-cell clonal expansion was also low.

Germline-derived CDR1 and CDR2 are MNHEY and SVGAGI. CDR3 length: 15 amino acids. V was trimmed by 5 bases and J by 3 bases, leaving 14 bases between them. Here immunoSEQ multiplex PCR was the method, and the copy in TCRdb shows in-frame clones only, minus some. The table records tens of thousands of clones, approximately 90% of them present only once. The chain links TRBV6-5 to TRBJ2-1; unclear D gene. The TCR sequence derives from an adult with an advanced solid tumor such as melanoma, head and neck, liver or kidney cancer. This material consisted of CD4+ or CD8+ T cells sorted from blood, taken in a trial of the OX40 agonist ivuxolimab. CDR3 in amino acids: CASSQWNHNYNEQFF. The DNA of the CDR3 is TGTGCCAGCAGTCAGTGGAACCATAACTACAATGAGCAGTTCTTC.